Here is one T cell receptor (beta chain) with its context. This record belongs to a study of blood T cell repertoires in COVID-19. Turning to the study itself: The United States, Italy and Spain supplied acute and convalescent COVID-19 samples. Sources were T cells, B-cell-depleted T cells, or PBMCs; the material itself was cDNA or gDNA.

V lost 2 bases to trimming and J lost 4 bases; unmatched junction nucleotides: 4. The CDR3 has 15 amino acids. Per germline, CDR1 SGHRS and CDR2 YFSETQ. Authors' data handling: Estimation of nucleated cell counts was performed using reference gene primer amplification. Profiling relied on immunoSEQ multiplex PCR, and the TCRdb table lists in-frame clones only, not all of them. V, J and clone size were drawn from that table, and D and trimming were deduced from the DNA. The sample yields about 110,000 clones, 65% to 80% seen once. This receptor was taken from a man aged 65 to 85 with active or convalescent COVID-19. The sequenced material came from peripheral blood. The chain uses TRBV5-1 and TRBJ1-5; 9 bases fit TRBD1. This CDR3 reads CASSLGTGLNQPQHF. In nucleotides, the CDR3 is TGCGCCAGCAGCTTAGGGACAGGGTTGAATCAGCCCCAGCATTTT.